The 10 T cell receptor beta chains below all came from one sample that was sequenced in a study of T cells in Graves' hyperthyroidism and ophthalmopathy. The source material, RNA transcripts, was used to amplify TCR beta CDR3 regions. Researchers ran a first-round RT-PCR on the TCR CDR3 using the HTBI primer set. TCRdb re-analysed the multiplex PCR reads in MiXCR, keeping a single row per CDR3 protein. The sample shows about 420,000 distinct CDR3 sequences, about 13% of them seen only once. The sequencing sample was made of blood. These receptors originate from a woman under 30 with Graves' hyperthyroidism.

At least ten counts were recorded for this clonotype. This rearrangement joins TRBV13 to TRBJ2-3; possible D gene TRBD2, 6 bases. V was pared by 1 base and J by 1 base, with 9 bases between. CDR1 and CDR2 (germline): PRHDT, FYEKMQ (reference sequence). The CDR3 has 15 residues. This chain's CDR3 is CASSLAGVGTDTQYF. CDR3 nucleotide sequence: TGTGCCAGCAGCTTAGCGGGAGTAGGCACAGATACGCAGTATTTT.

The chain joins TRBV10-3 to TRBJ1-2; 9 bases line up with TRBD1. From germline, CDR1 is ENHRY and CDR2 SYGVKD. CDR3 length: 14 amino acids. The junction had 3 bases not matched to a gene; V was cut back by 4 bases and J by 3 bases. As DNA, the CDR3 is TGTGCCATCAGTGCAACAGGGGGCGACTATGGCTACACCTTC. As protein: CAISATGGDYGYTF.

This clonotype was counted only a few times. J is TRBJ1-5 and V is TRBV6-1, with 8 bases matching TRBD1. The junction had 4 bases not matched to a gene; V was cut back by 7 bases and J by 2 bases. CDR3 size: 14 residues. The germline V gene has CDR1 MNHNS and CDR2 SASEGT. DNA for the CDR3: TGTGCCAGCACAGGGGGCGCAGGCAATCAGCCCCAGCATTTT. Encoded protein: CASTGGAGNQPQHF.

A few counts support this clonotype. The rearrangement joins TRBV7-3 to TRBJ2-3; 8 bases agree with TRBD2. Germline loops: CDR1 SGHTA, CDR2 FQGTGA. This CDR3 contains 16 residues. With V trimmed by 5 bases and J by 0 bases, 7 bases remained unmatched. The CDR3 reads CASSPHSGTSTDTQYF. In DNA, the CDR3 is TGTGCCAGCAGCCCCCATAGCGGGACTAGCACAGATACGCAGTATTTT.

This chain uses TRBV29-1 with TRBJ2-2; 10 nucleotides align to TRBD1. Germline CDR1 reads SQVTM; CDR2 reads ANQGSEA. CDR3 length: 13 amino acids. The trim removed 7 bases at V and 5 bases at J, leaving 4 bases unmatched. CDR3 loop: CSGDRGGTGELFF. The CDR3 bases are TGCAGCGGGGACAGGGGCGGGACCGGGGAGCTGTTTTTT.

This chain links TRBV9 with TRBJ1-1, with a tentative D call TRBD1 (6 bases). The CDR3 consists of 16 residues. V dropped 3 bases and J dropped 7 bases, with 22 bases sitting between them. Germline CDR1 reads SGDLS; CDR2 reads YYNGEE. CDR3 region: CASSGRGDTYINEAFF. The CDR3, as DNA: TGTGCCAGCAGCGGGAGGGGGGACACCTATATTAATGAAGCTTTCTTT.

This clonotype was detected a few times. CDR3 DNA: TGTGCCAGCAGTGAGCTCGGACAGGGGACCTACTTC. Amino acids: CASSELGQGTYF. This chain uses TRBV2 with TRBJ2-5; 9 bases are shared with TRBD1. V trimming: 3 bases; J trimming: 14 bases; junction bases outside the gene matches: 7. The CDR3 has 12 residues. Germline V gene sequence: CDR1 SNHLY, CDR2 FYNNEI. The entire variable domain, with the rest obtained from reference TRBV2 and TRBJ2-5, is as follows: EPEVTQTPSHQVTQMGQEVILRCVPISNHLYFYWYRQILGQKVEFLVSFYNNEISEKSEIFDDQFSVERPDGSNFTLKIRSTKLEDSAMYFCASSELGQGTYFGPGTRLLVL.

The chain carries TRBV7-2 and TRBJ2-1, with D hard to call. CDR1 is SGHTA, CDR2 FQGNSA, per germline. Trimming cost V 4 bases and J 10 bases, with 11 bases left between them. This CDR3 is built from 12 residues. CDR3 in amino acids: CASSSFGREQFF. CDR3 bases: TGTGCCAGCAGCTCCTTCGGGCGGGAGCAGTTCTTC.

This clonotype was detected ten times or more. This chain links TRBV30 with TRBJ2-5, with 7 nucleotides matching TRBD2. The ends lost 0 bases at V and 4 bases at J; junction bases unmatched: 14. The length of the CDR3 is 17 residues. Germline V lookup: CDR1 GTSNPN, CDR2 SVGIG (reference sequence). This chain's CDR3 is CAWSVVSGRLTGETQYF. In DNA form, the CDR3 reads TGTGCCTGGAGTGTAGTTAGCGGGCGCTTGACGGGAGAGACCCAGTACTTC.

This clonotype was counted at least ten times. The chain recombines TRBV29-1 with TRBJ1-1; 7 nucleotides agree with TRBD1. The germline V gene encodes CDR1 SQVTM and CDR2 ANQGSEA. CDR3 size: 14 residues. After removal of 5 bases from V and 6 bases from J, the junction contained 12 bases not matched to a gene. The CDR3 nucleotides are TGCAGCGTTTCGGACAGGCGGGCTTACGCTGAAGCTTTCTTT. Translated: CSVSDRRAYAEAFF.